This T cell receptor (beta chain) was captured in a study of cytomegalovirus exposure and HLA in healthy donors. Whole-study results and caveats: Some V segments, including TRBV6-2 and TRBV6-3, were excluded as indistinguishable. Being productive about 90% or about 30% of the time was typical of most TCR beta V segments in an earlier analysis. Per published accounts, TCR beta sequences correctly predicted the HLA-A and HLA-B alleles of most subjects.

The PCR ran on 60 Vbeta and 13 Jbeta primers. Method: immunoSEQ multiplex PCR; TCRdb's copy keeps in-frame clones and lacks some. The sample consists of 75,000 to 100,000 clones, roughly four fifths of them appearing once. A remark on this clone: Its antigen is unknown.

After removal of 2 bases from V and 4 bases from J, the junction contained 12 bases not matched to a gene. Germline V gene data show CDR1 as SGHKS and CDR2 as YYEKEE (reference sequence). CDR3 length: 17 amino acids. The specimen sequenced was PBMCs. The gene calls are TRBV5-5 and TRBJ2-3; 8 bases line up with TRBD1. This receptor was taken from a middle-aged man in good health and CMV-seropositive. CDR3 DNA: TGTGCCAGCAGCTTTGCATTGAGACAGGGGAACTCAGATACGCAGTATTTT. Translated: CASSFALRQGNSDTQYF.